This TCR beta chain came from a study of response to subunit inactivated influenza vaccine. Using its own MiXCR run on the RT-PCR reads, TCRdb lists one record per CDR3 protein. The sample includes approximately 730,000 distinct CDR3 sequences, roughly 13% of them seen just once. Findings of the study overall: Few additional T cells are recruited per seasonal influenza vaccination, authors suggested.

In the case of this clonotype: Its antigen is undetermined.

CDR3 length: 16 amino acids. Trimming took 5 bases from V and 4 from J; bases not matched to a gene: 11. Germline V gene lookup returns CDR1 ENHRY and CDR2 SYGVKD. The chain combines TRBV10-3 with TRBJ2-7, with 10 bases that match TRBD2. The input for sequencing was PBMCs from blood, taken 14 days before vaccination. This TCR derives from a man between 50 and 59 years old who received an inactivated influenza vaccine. CDR3 sequence reads: CAISYGAGGPSYEQYF. The CDR3 region has the DNA TGTGCCATCAGTTACGGAGCGGGAGGGCCCTCTTACGAGCAGTACTTC.